Listed below are T cell receptor beta chains from one sample, sequenced in a study of cytomegalovirus exposure and HLA in healthy donors. The data were produced by immunoSEQ multiplex PCR, yet TCRdb's version contains in-frame clones alone and is incomplete. Among roughly 75,000 clones listed, just under 95% were seen once. The sequencing input was PBMCs. The receptors originated from a man between 18 and 35 years old in good health and CMV-seropositive. Both conserved end residues are part of each CDR3. Fields, in order: CDR3 length, D gene, clone size, J gene, V gene, CDR3 protein, CDR3 DNA. The D gene is left open where the match is weak. A clone size is listed for some rows: how often the clone was seen (once, few, many), or a class if it is expanded.

CDR3 length: 12; D gene: TRBD1; clone size: NA; J gene: TRBJ2-5; V gene: TRBV11-3; CDR3 protein: CAGQGKEETQYF; CDR3 DNA: TGTGCCGGACAGGGGAAAGAAGAGACCCAGTACTTC
CDR3 length: 15; D gene: NA; clone size: NA; J gene: TRBJ2-2; V gene: TRBV19; CDR3 protein: CASSIDGGNTGELFF; CDR3 DNA: TGTGCCAGTAGTATAGATGGCGGAAACACCGGGGAGCTGTTTTTT
CDR3 length: 15; D gene: TRBD2; clone size: NA; J gene: TRBJ2-7; V gene: TRBV6-1; CDR3 protein: CASSVPGGKSYEQYF; CDR3 DNA: TGTGCCAGCAGTGTCCCGGGGGGTAAGTCCTACGAGCAGTACTTC
CDR3 length: 15; D gene: NA; clone size: NA; J gene: TRBJ1-1; V gene: TRBV6-6; CDR3 protein: CASSLRGAGNTEAFF; CDR3 DNA: TGTGCCAGCAGCCTGCGGGGGGCAGGAAACACTGAAGCTTTCTTT
CDR3 length: 16; D gene: TRBD2; clone size: NA; J gene: TRBJ2-2; V gene: TRBV5-1; CDR3 protein: CASSLLAGGNTGELFF; CDR3 DNA: TGCGCCAGCAGCTTACTAGCGGGAGGGAACACCGGGGAGCTGTTTTTT
CDR3 length: 12; D gene: TRBD1; clone size: NA; J gene: TRBJ2-7; V gene: TRBV2; CDR3 protein: CASSLTGVEQYF; CDR3 DNA: TGTGCCAGCAGCCTAACAGGGGTCGAGCAGTACTTC
CDR3 length: 13; D gene: NA; clone size: few; J gene: TRBJ2-1; V gene: TRBV6-6; CDR3 protein: CGGTGTRYNEQFF; CDR3 DNA: TGTGGCGGAACCGGGACTCGCTACAATGAGCAGTTCTTC
CDR3 length: 16; D gene: TRBD1; clone size: once; J gene: TRBJ1-1; V gene: TRBV6-5; CDR3 protein: CASSYSAGGMNTEAFF; CDR3 DNA: TGTGCCAGCAGTTACTCGGCAGGGGGGATGAACACTGAAGCTTTCTTT
CDR3 length: 16; D gene: TRBD1; clone size: NA; J gene: TRBJ1-1; V gene: TRBV18; CDR3 protein: CASSPRDSQLNTEAFF; CDR3 DNA: TGTGCCAGCTCACCTCGGGACAGCCAATTGAACACTGAAGCTTTCTTT
CDR3 length: 15; D gene: NA; clone size: NA; J gene: TRBJ1-4; V gene: TRBV4-1; CDR3 protein: CASSQVAGSNEKLFF; CDR3 DNA: TGCGCCAGCAGCCAAGTTGCGGGCTCTAATGAAAAACTGTTTTTT
CDR3 length: 17; D gene: TRBD1; clone size: NA; J gene: TRBJ1-5; V gene: TRBV28; CDR3 protein: CASSLRRTGVRNQPQHF; CDR3 DNA: TGTGCCAGCAGTTTACGAAGGACAGGGGTACGGAATCAGCCCCAGCATTTT
CDR3 length: 19; D gene: NA; clone size: NA; J gene: TRBJ2-5; V gene: TRBV7-6; CDR3 protein: CASSYSSSWWNRMIETQYF; CDR3 DNA: TGTGCCAGCAGCTACAGCAGTAGTTGGTGGAATAGGATGATAGAGACCCAGTACTTC
CDR3 length: 17; D gene: TRBD2; clone size: NA; J gene: TRBJ2-6; V gene: TRBV29-1; CDR3 protein: CSVASSGGAAGANVLTF; CDR3 DNA: TGCAGCGTGGCCTCTAGCGGGGGGGCAGCAGGGGCCAACGTCCTGACTTTC
CDR3 length: 15; D gene: NA; clone size: NA; J gene: TRBJ2-2; V gene: TRBV21-1; CDR3 protein: CASSPRQGNTGELFF; CDR3 DNA: TGTGCCAGCAGCCCTCGACAGGGGAACACCGGGGAGCTGTTTTTT
CDR3 length: 13; D gene: NA; clone size: NA; J gene: TRBJ2-7; V gene: TRBV29-1; CDR3 protein: CSVEGRGAYEQYF; CDR3 DNA: TGCAGCGTTGAAGGCAGGGGAGCATACGAGCAGTACTTC
CDR3 length: 14; D gene: NA; clone size: NA; J gene: TRBJ2-1; V gene: TRBV9; CDR3 protein: CASSPRGGGNEQFF; CDR3 DNA: TGTGCCAGCAGCCCTCGGGGAGGGGGGAATGAGCAGTTCTTC
CDR3 length: 12; D gene: NA; clone size: NA; J gene: TRBJ2-1; V gene: TRBV7-9; CDR3 protein: CASSFATGREFF; CDR3 DNA: TGTGCCAGCAGCTTTGCGACGGGAAGAGAGTTCTTC
CDR3 length: 14; D gene: NA; clone size: NA; J gene: TRBJ1-1; V gene: TRBV5-1; CDR3 protein: CASSRAGFDTEAFF; CDR3 DNA: TGCGCCAGCAGCCGGGCAGGGTTCGACACTGAAGCTTTCTTT
CDR3 length: 13; D gene: NA; clone size: NA; J gene: TRBJ1-3; V gene: TRBV30; CDR3 protein: CAWNPVGGNTIYF; CDR3 DNA: TGTGCCTGGAATCCCGTCGGGGGAAACACCATATATTTT
CDR3 length: 16; D gene: NA; clone size: NA; J gene: TRBJ2-3; V gene: TRBV7-3; CDR3 protein: CASSLKDVAGTDTQYF; CDR3 DNA: TGTGCCAGCAGCTTAAAGGACGTAGCGGGCACAGATACGCAGTATTTT
CDR3 length: 12; D gene: NA; clone size: NA; J gene: TRBJ2-1; V gene: TRBV27; CDR3 protein: CASRPLKNEQFF; CDR3 DNA: TGTGCCAGCAGGCCCCTAAAGAATGAGCAGTTCTTC
CDR3 length: 14; D gene: NA; clone size: NA; J gene: TRBJ1-5; V gene: TRBV19; CDR3 protein: CASSIGTVNQPQHF; CDR3 DNA: TGTGCCAGTAGTATAGGGACAGTTAATCAGCCCCAGCATTTT
CDR3 length: 14; D gene: NA; clone size: NA; J gene: TRBJ2-1; V gene: TRBV11-3; CDR3 protein: CASSLAGVHNEQFF; CDR3 DNA: TGTGCCAGCAGCTTAGCGGGAGTCCACAATGAGCAGTTCTTC
CDR3 length: 16; D gene: NA; clone size: NA; J gene: TRBJ1-2; V gene: TRBV5-1; CDR3 protein: CASSLAVLGGDYGYTF; CDR3 DNA: TGCGCCAGCAGCTTGGCCGTATTAGGGGGGGACTATGGCTACACCTTC
CDR3 length: 11; D gene: NA; clone size: NA; J gene: TRBJ1-5; V gene: TRBV27; CDR3 protein: CASSLNQPQHF; CDR3 DNA: TGTGCCAGCAGCCTCAATCAGCCCCAGCATTTT
CDR3 length: 13; D gene: NA; clone size: NA; J gene: TRBJ2-7; V gene: TRBV5-6; CDR3 protein: CASSPGIAYEQYF; CDR3 DNA: TGTGCCAGCAGCCCGGGGATAGCCTACGAGCAGTACTTC
CDR3 length: 15; D gene: NA; clone size: NA; J gene: TRBJ2-3; V gene: TRBV5-1; CDR3 protein: CASTAGTVSTDTQYF; CDR3 DNA: TGCGCCAGCACCGCAGGGACTGTTAGCACAGATACGCAGTATTTT
CDR3 length: 14; D gene: NA; clone size: once; J gene: TRBJ1-2; V gene: TRBV27; CDR3 protein: CASSPRTDSYGYTF; CDR3 DNA: TGTGCCAGCAGTCCGCGGACAGACAGTTATGGCTACACCTTC
CDR3 length: 13; D gene: TRBD1; clone size: NA; J gene: TRBJ2-7; V gene: TRBV18; CDR3 protein: CASSPRDSYEQYF; CDR3 DNA: TGTGCCAGCTCGCCCCGGGACAGCTACGAGCAGTACTTC
CDR3 length: 13; D gene: TRBD1; clone size: NA; J gene: TRBJ2-7; V gene: TRBV10-3; CDR3 protein: CAISSGTADEQYF; CDR3 DNA: TGTGCCATCAGTTCCGGGACAGCGGACGAGCAGTACTTC
CDR3 length: 14; D gene: NA; clone size: NA; J gene: TRBJ1-5; V gene: TRBV19; CDR3 protein: CASIGDHPNQPQHF; CDR3 DNA: TGTGCCAGTATTGGAGATCATCCCAATCAGCCCCAGCATTTT
CDR3 length: 15; D gene: NA; clone size: once; J gene: TRBJ1-2; V gene: TRBV1; CDR3 protein: CTSSQGNKAPGGYTF; CDR3 DNA: TGCACCAGCAGCCAAGGTAACAAGGCCCCGGGTGGCTACACCTTC
CDR3 length: 15; D gene: NA; clone size: NA; J gene: TRBJ1-1; V gene: TRBV6-4; CDR3 protein: CASSDDGGKNTEAFF; CDR3 DNA: TGTGCCAGCAGTGATGACGGGGGAAAGAACACTGAAGCTTTCTTT
CDR3 length: 14; D gene: NA; clone size: NA; J gene: TRBJ2-7; V gene: TRBV7-9; CDR3 protein: CASSQAPHSYEQYF; CDR3 DNA: TGTGCCAGCAGCCAAGCACCCCACTCCTACGAGCAGTACTTC
CDR3 length: 15; D gene: NA; clone size: once; J gene: TRBJ1-1; V gene: TRBV9; CDR3 protein: CASSVAIGEATEAFF; CDR3 DNA: TGTGCCAGCAGCGTAGCAATAGGGGAGGCCACTGAAGCTTTCTTT
CDR3 length: 13; D gene: TRBD1; clone size: NA; J gene: TRBJ2-5; V gene: TRBV28; CDR3 protein: CASLDRGQETQYF; CDR3 DNA: TGTGCCAGCCTCGACAGGGGCCAAGAGACCCAGTACTTC
CDR3 length: 12; D gene: NA; clone size: NA; J gene: TRBJ1-4; V gene: TRBV10-1; CDR3 protein: CASSDGNEKLFF; CDR3 DNA: TGCGCCAGCAGTGACGGGAATGAAAAACTGTTTTTT
CDR3 length: 14; D gene: NA; clone size: NA; J gene: TRBJ1-1; V gene: TRBV11-2; CDR3 protein: CASSFQGANTEAFF; CDR3 DNA: TGTGCCAGCAGCTTTCAGGGCGCGAACACTGAAGCTTTCTTT
CDR3 length: 15; D gene: NA; clone size: NA; J gene: TRBJ1-4; V gene: TRBV29-1; CDR3 protein: CSGQGRQATNEKLFF; CDR3 DNA: TGCAGCGGTCAAGGAAGACAGGCCACAAATGAAAAACTGTTTTTT
CDR3 length: 13; D gene: NA; clone size: NA; J gene: TRBJ2-7; V gene: TRBV2; CDR3 protein: CASSGQFSYEQYF; CDR3 DNA: TGTGCCAGCAGTGGGCAGTTCTCCTACGAGCAGTACTTC
CDR3 length: 14; D gene: TRBD1; clone size: NA; J gene: TRBJ1-1; V gene: TRBV5-1; CDR3 protein: CASSRGQQNTEAFF; CDR3 DNA: TGCGCCAGCAGCAGGGGACAGCAGAACACTGAAGCTTTCTTT
CDR3 length: 14; D gene: NA; clone size: NA; J gene: TRBJ1-1; V gene: TRBV9; CDR3 protein: CASSVGARFTEAFF; CDR3 DNA: TGTGCCAGCAGCGTAGGGGCACGGTTCACTGAAGCTTTCTTT
CDR3 length: 14; D gene: NA; clone size: NA; J gene: TRBJ2-1; V gene: TRBV4-1; CDR3 protein: CASSQEGGGYEQFF; CDR3 DNA: TGCGCCAGCAGCCAGGAGGGGGGGGGCTATGAGCAGTTCTTC
CDR3 length: 10; D gene: NA; clone size: NA; J gene: TRBJ2-1; V gene: TRBV29-1; CDR3 protein: CSVVGQEQFF; CDR3 DNA: TGCAGCGTGGTAGGACAGGAGCAGTTCTTC
CDR3 length: 15; D gene: TRBD1; clone size: few; J gene: TRBJ2-3; V gene: TRBV6-1; CDR3 protein: CASSEGTGGADTQYF; CDR3 DNA: TGTGCCAGCAGTGAAGGGACAGGGGGCGCAGATACGCAGTATTTT
CDR3 length: 15; D gene: TRBD2; clone size: NA; J gene: TRBJ2-5; V gene: TRBV5-1; CDR3 protein: CASSFRTSGQETQYF; CDR3 DNA: TGCGCCAGCAGCTTTCGAACTAGCGGCCAAGAGACCCAGTACTTC
CDR3 length: 16; D gene: TRBD2; clone size: NA; J gene: TRBJ2-3; V gene: TRBV5-1; CDR3 protein: CASSRGTSGAPDTQYF; CDR3 DNA: TGCGCCAGCAGCCGAGGGACTAGCGGGGCCCCAGATACGCAGTATTTT
CDR3 length: 17; D gene: TRBD2; clone size: NA; J gene: TRBJ2-5; V gene: TRBV5-4; CDR3 protein: CASSRGTSGGHQETQYF; CDR3 DNA: TGTGCCAGCAGCCGTGGGACTAGCGGGGGGCACCAAGAGACCCAGTACTTC
CDR3 length: 15; D gene: NA; clone size: NA; J gene: TRBJ2-7; V gene: TRBV4-1; CDR3 protein: CASSQGHSRGYEQYF; CDR3 DNA: TGCGCCAGCAGCCAAGGGCACTCACGGGGGTACGAGCAGTACTTC
CDR3 length: 16; D gene: NA; clone size: NA; J gene: TRBJ1-4; V gene: TRBV30; CDR3 protein: CAWVRGKQGDTVKLFF; CDR3 DNA: TGTGCCTGGGTCCGCGGAAAGCAAGGGGACACCGTAAAACTGTTTTTT
CDR3 length: 16; D gene: TRBD2; clone size: NA; J gene: TRBJ2-1; V gene: TRBV4-1; CDR3 protein: CASSLTGLAAYNEQFF; CDR3 DNA: TGCGCCAGCAGTCTAACCGGGCTAGCGGCTTACAATGAGCAGTTCTTC
CDR3 length: 17; D gene: TRBD1; clone size: NA; J gene: TRBJ2-5; V gene: TRBV4-2; CDR3 protein: CASSPRDRGIHQETQYF; CDR3 DNA: TGTGCCAGCAGCCCCAGAGACAGGGGGATTCACCAAGAGACCCAGTACTTC
CDR3 length: 15; D gene: NA; clone size: NA; J gene: TRBJ2-4; V gene: TRBV5-1; CDR3 protein: CASSGAELAKNIQYF; CDR3 DNA: TGCGCCAGCAGCGGGGCTGAGCTAGCCAAAAACATTCAGTACTTC
CDR3 length: 12; D gene: NA; clone size: NA; J gene: TRBJ1-1; V gene: TRBV30; CDR3 protein: CAWSTGLTEAFF; CDR3 DNA: TGTGCCTGGTCCACAGGGTTGACTGAAGCTTTCTTT
CDR3 length: 14; D gene: NA; clone size: NA; J gene: TRBJ1-1; V gene: TRBV5-4; CDR3 protein: CASSGGVWITEAFF; CDR3 DNA: TGTGCCAGCAGCGGAGGGGTGTGGATCACTGAAGCTTTCTTT
CDR3 length: 20; D gene: NA; clone size: few; J gene: TRBJ2-1; V gene: TRBV2; CDR3 protein: CASSGHRGTGWAGLYNEQFF; CDR3 DNA: TGTGCCAGCAGTGGCCACAGGGGTACAGGTTGGGCGGGGTTATACAATGAGCAGTTCTTC
CDR3 length: 15; D gene: TRBD1; clone size: NA; J gene: TRBJ1-3; V gene: TRBV5-1; CDR3 protein: CASSPGDSSGNTIYF; CDR3 DNA: TGCGCCAGCAGCCCCGGGGACAGCTCTGGAAACACCATATATTTT